This record concerns one T cell receptor beta chain sequence. This sample was taken from a study of shared clonotypes between healthy human individuals. The method was immunoSEQ multiplex PCR; TCRdb's version includes in-frame clones alone and lacks a portion of them. Of some 1.4 million clones listed, 96% are singletons. The germline V and J ends were trimmed by 2 bases and 7 bases, with 12 bases remaining between them. Germline values: CDR1 SGHTA, CDR2 FQGNSA. There are 13 residues in the CDR3. The sequenced sample was naive CD4+ T cells sorted from blood. Subset specified: CD45RA+ positively selected. The source is a man aged 30-40 years in good health. This chain links TRBV7-2 with TRBJ2-7; tentatively, D is TRBD1 (5 bases). The CDR3 sequence: CASSLQGRREQYF. The CDR3 DNA follows: TGTGCCAGCAGCTTACAGGGTCGGCGGGAGCAGTACTTC.